This T cell receptor beta chain was documented in a study of tumor-infiltrating lymphocytes in primary liver carcinoma (TCRdb year 2017). In terms of the full investigation: Hepatocellular carcinoma (four) or combined HCC and intrahepatic cholangiocarcinoma (one) was present in the five patients, who were three men and two women aged 30 to 69 years. Tumors of the five patients were stage T1-T3 N0M0 with maximum diameters of 4.2 to 10 cm. Each sample produced about 3.5 to 8 million productive TCRbeta reads, and read depth showed no significant difference between tissue types. The study combined TCRbeta repertoire sequencing, expression microarrays and whole-exome sequencing across five regions of each liver tumor, with adjacent normal tissue and blood. TCRbeta repertoire sequencing covered about 35 specimens from 5 patients: about 25 tumor regions, 5 adjacent noncancerous liver tissues and 5 peripheral blood samples. To link TCRbeta repertoire diversity with the local molecular phenotype, the roughly 27 tumor region samples were profiled using Agilent mRNA microarrays. Repertoires from technical replicates were highly reproducible, with mean shared-clone rates about 0.88 and correlation coefficients above 0.98.

With regard to this clonotype: Its cognate antigen has yet to be identified. A junction end diverges from the germline sequence, so it may reflect a read error.

CDR1 is given as SGHNT and CDR2 as YYREEE, both from the germline V gene (reference sequence). From the cysteine up to the phenylalanine, the CDR3 has a length of 15 residues. Only the CDR3 DNA stays, 45 bases, in frame from base 1. TCRbeta-specific cDNA was reverse-transcribed from 500 to 550 ng total RNA using a constant-region primer and ProtoScript II reverse transcriptase. The TCRbeta libraries were prepared through three rounds of nested multiplex PCR following a slightly modified ARM-PCR procedure. Each of the first two PCR rounds ran for approximately 10 cycles using multiplex TRBV1-TRBV30 forward primers together with a Cbeta reverse primer. Sample barcodes and Illumina adapters were added in a final 25-cycle PCR with Deep VentR polymerase. Before sequencing, amplicons of 200-500 bp were gel-purified using a QIAquick gel extraction kit. An Illumina HiSeq 2500 was used to sequence the TCRbeta amplicons with 250-bp paired-end reads. On the authors' methods: Reads were quality-trimmed with Trimmomatic v0.33, and paired reads were merged with FLASH v1.2.11 to recover full CDR3 sequences. V, D and J germline segments were assigned to the rearranged TCRbeta sequences by MiGEC v1.2.1b. Clonotype statistics and Shannon-Wiener diversity indices were calculated with VDJtools v1.0.0. Except for diversity analysis, only each sample's 250 most abundant clonotypes were used in subsequent analyses to reduce sampling bias. TCRdb reprocessed the public reads (quality trimming at Q25 with fastp, clone calling with MiXCR) and kept in-frame beta chains. Each CDR3 protein gets just one entry, which takes the most common genes and DNA from the rows behind it. TCRdb's processing, not the study's, gives the V and J calls here. The sample table holds more than 70,000 distinct CDR3 sequences, of which about three quarters were seen once. Roughly 21% of the sample goes to the ten largest clones.

The paper as a whole reports these results and caveats: Repertoire overlap was higher between tumor regions (mean around 35%) than tumor-adjacent (around 17%) or tumor-blood (approximately 15%) pairs, consistent with antigen-driven expansion. Only about 7.5-25% of top clones were found in all five regions of a tumor, suggesting spatial heterogeneity of tumor-infiltrating T cells. Comparison of CD4+ and CD8+ T cell repertoires was precluded by the use of bulk unsorted samples. A significantly larger repertoire fraction was made up by the top 250 clones in tumors than in blood (p = 0.039). Only a few patients were included in the study, and the authors note that the findings should be validated in a larger study. Because only the TCR beta chain was sequenced and unpaired alpha chains were not captured, true repertoire diversity is likely underestimated.

Without any cell sorting, total RNA and DNA were extracted together from around 20-30 mg of bulk tissue using the AllPrep DNA/RNA mini kit. Between November 2015 and early 2016, roughly 5 patients in China with histopathologically diagnosed primary liver carcinoma had their tumors surgically resected. At the time of sampling, the patients had chronic HBV infection and had not received any treatment. Each tumor was sampled at five spatially separated regions: the tumor centre plus the superior, inferior, left-lateral and right-lateral poles. According to histology, viable tumor cells made up more than 75% of every tumor sample. Pieces of fresh tumor and adjacent tissue were cut in half, with one half kept in RNAlater at -80 degrees C and the other half sent for histology.

The sequence was obtained from a man in his forties with primary liver carcinoma and hepatitis B virus infection. Sequenced input: liver tumor tissue from sampling region 1. The cell subset or site tag for this specimen amounts to: tumor region T1, superior pole. The V and J segments used are TRBV5-4 and TRBJ2-3, and TRBD2 may be the D gene, going by 6 matching bases. The CDR3 is CASSLDGSVRDTHYF. The base sequence is TGTGCCAGCAGCTTGGACGGGAGTGTTAGAGATACGCACTATTTT.